These T cell receptor beta chains were read from a single sample in a study of CD8+CD57+ T cells in acquired aplastic anemia. TCRdb reprocessed the reads via MiXCR and lists one record per CDR3 protein. The sample yields roughly 420,000 distinct CDR3 sequences, roughly 64% seen once. Sequenced sample: sorted CD4+, CD8+, or CD8+CD57+ T cells (not recorded which) from PBMCs. The receptors here all came from a human donor in good health, serving as a control. Each CDR3 is given with its conserved first and last residue. Each record gives: V gene, D gene, J gene, clone size, CDR3 DNA, CDR3 protein. D genes are given only for firm matches. The listing skips clone size in some rows; elsewhere it reads once, few, many or a size class.

TRBV20-1	-	TRBJ1-2	-	TGCAGCGCGTCACAGGGAGAGAGTGAAACCTTC	CSASQGESETF
TRBV7-2	TRBD1	TRBJ2-1	-	TGTGCCAGCAGCTTAGGCGACAGGGACAATGAGCAGTTCTTC	CASSLGDRDNEQFF
TRBV20-1	TRBD2	TRBJ2-5	-	TGCAGTGCGAGCCGGACTAGCGGGGCGGGGGAGACCCAGTACTTC	CSASRTSGAGETQYF
TRBV5-5	-	TRBJ2-7	many	TGTGCCAGCAGCGTTGGGGGGGCACCCCCCTCCAACGAGCAGTACTTC	CASSVGGAPPSNEQYF
TRBV10-2	-	TRBJ2-3	-	TGCGCCAGCAATAGCTATAGCACAAATACGGCGTATTTT	CASNSYSTNTAYF
TRBV5-1	-	TRBJ2-7	-	TGTGCCAGCAGCTCGGCGACAGGACGCGCCGAGCAGTACTTC	CASSSATGRAEQYF
TRBV24-1	-	TRBJ2-6	-	TGTGCCAGCAGTAGTATGGACTATAGGGCCAACTTCCTGACTTTC	CASSSMDYRANFLTF
TRBV7-2	-	TRBJ1-2	-	TGTGCCAGCAGCGCGGAATTGGAAATCCACTACGGCGGGACCTTC	CASSAELEIHYGGTF
TRBV14	TRBD1	TRBJ1-5	-	TGTGCCAGCAGCCCGGACAGGGAACATGGCTACACCTTT	CASSPDREHGYTF
TRBV7-2	-	TRBJ2-7	many	TGTGCCAGCAGCTCCACGGATTACTACGAGCAGTACTTC	CASSSTDYYEQYF
TRBV7-2	-	TRBJ1-6	-	TGTGCCCGGACCGTATCAGCGGATAATTCCCCCCTCCGCTTT	CARTVSADNSPLRF
TRBV30	TRBD1	TRBJ2-7	many	TGTGCCTGGAGAGGGACAGCCCCGGCCTACGAGCAGTACTTC	CAWRGTAPAYEQYF
TRBV7-2	-	TRBJ2-3	-	TGTGCCAGCAGCCAAGAACAGAACTATGGACACACCTTCGCAGATACGCAGTATTTT	CASSQEQNYGHTFADTQYF
TRBV5-1	-	TRBJ2-7	-	TGTGCCAGCAGCCTTGAGCGTCTCCGCGAGCAGTACTTC	CASSLERLREQYF
TRBV29-1	TRBD1	TRBJ2-6	-	TGCAGCGTTGCGACAGGGGGATTTTCTGGGGCCAACGTCCTGACTTTC	CSVATGGFSGANVLTF
TRBV9	-	TRBJ1-2	-	TGTGCCAGCAGCACAGAAGGACCTGAGGGCTCTGTCTACACCTTC	CASSTEGPEGSVYTF
TRBV10-3	-	TRBJ1-1	-	TGTGCCATCAGTGAACGGGGGTCTAGGAACACTGAAGCTTTCTTT	CAISERGSRNTEAFF
TRBV6-1	-	TRBJ1-5	many	TGTGCCAGCAGTGAAGTTCCAGGGAATGGTCAGCCCCAGCATTTT	CASSEVPGNGQPQHF
TRBV4-2	-	TRBJ2-7	-	TGTGCCAGCAGCCAAGCGGCGACTTCTTATGAGCAGTACTTC	CASSQAATSYEQYF
TRBV7-4	-	TRBJ1-2	once	TGTGCCTCCTCCCCCCCCGGACCAAGAACGGGTAACTATGGCTACACCTTC	CASSPPGPRTGNYGYTF
TRBV12-3/TRBV12-4	TRBD1	TRBJ2-7	-	TGTGCCAGCAGTCGGGGACAGGGAGGCTACGAGCAGTACTTC	CASSRGQGGYEQYF
TRBV29-1	-	TRBJ2-1	-	TGCAGCGTTGGGTTGGGCTCCTACAATGAGCAGTTCTTC	CSVGLGSYNEQFF
TRBV19	-	TRBJ2-1	-	TGTGCCAGCAGTATCCCCGGGGACGAGCGATATGGCTACGCCTTCGTCTTC	CASSIPGDERYGYAFVF
TRBV5-4	-	TRBJ2-7	-	TGTGCCAGCAGCTTAGAGATACTTCTCTACGAGCAGTACTTC	CASSLEILLYEQYF
TRBV2	-	TRBJ1-2	-	TGTGCCAGCAGCATAGACGCTAGGTACGCTTACACCTTC	CASSIDARYAYTF